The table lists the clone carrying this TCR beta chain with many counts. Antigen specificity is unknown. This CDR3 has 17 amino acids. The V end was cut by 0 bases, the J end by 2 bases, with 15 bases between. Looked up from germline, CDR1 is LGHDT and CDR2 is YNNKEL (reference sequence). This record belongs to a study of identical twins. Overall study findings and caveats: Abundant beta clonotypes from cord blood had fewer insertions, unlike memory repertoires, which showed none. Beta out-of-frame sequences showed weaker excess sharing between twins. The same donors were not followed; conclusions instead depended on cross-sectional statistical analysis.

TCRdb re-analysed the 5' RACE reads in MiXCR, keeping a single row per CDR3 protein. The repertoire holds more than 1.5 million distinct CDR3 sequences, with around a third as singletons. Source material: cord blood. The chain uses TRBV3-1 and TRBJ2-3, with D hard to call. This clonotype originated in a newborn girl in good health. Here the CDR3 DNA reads TGTGCCAGCAGCCAAGATACGGCCAGGCCTATCACAGATACGCAGTATTTT. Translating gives CASSQDTARPITDTQYF.